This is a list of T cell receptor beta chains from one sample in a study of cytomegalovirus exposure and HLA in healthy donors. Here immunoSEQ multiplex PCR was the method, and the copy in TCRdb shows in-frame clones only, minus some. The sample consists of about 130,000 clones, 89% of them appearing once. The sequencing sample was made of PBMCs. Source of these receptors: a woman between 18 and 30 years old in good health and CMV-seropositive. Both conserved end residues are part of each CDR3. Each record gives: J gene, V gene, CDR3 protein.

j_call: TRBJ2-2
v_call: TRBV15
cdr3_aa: CATSRELVVTGELFF

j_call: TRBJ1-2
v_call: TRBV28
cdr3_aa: CASSLSGQGAGYTF

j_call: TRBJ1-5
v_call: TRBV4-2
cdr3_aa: CASSQEDAGINQPQHF

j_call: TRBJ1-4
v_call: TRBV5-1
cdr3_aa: CASSLAPVGTNEKLFF

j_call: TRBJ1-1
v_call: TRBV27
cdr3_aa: CASSLSGSSRTEAFF

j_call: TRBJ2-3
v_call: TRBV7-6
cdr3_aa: CASSLLAGGPGTDTQYF

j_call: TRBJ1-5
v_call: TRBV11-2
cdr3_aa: CASSPVGPGDQPQHF

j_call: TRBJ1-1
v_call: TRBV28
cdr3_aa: CASSLSREAFF

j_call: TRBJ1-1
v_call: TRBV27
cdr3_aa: CASSFQGARMNTEAFF

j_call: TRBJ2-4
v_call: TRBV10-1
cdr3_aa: CASSLLAGQIAKNIQYF

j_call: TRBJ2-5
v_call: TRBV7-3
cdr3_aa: CASSPSGGSQETQYF

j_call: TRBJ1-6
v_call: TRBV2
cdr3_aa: CASSEKDRLSPLHF

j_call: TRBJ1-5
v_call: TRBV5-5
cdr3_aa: CASSLGQGGQPQHF

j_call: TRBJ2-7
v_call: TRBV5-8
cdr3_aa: CASSFSGVEQYF

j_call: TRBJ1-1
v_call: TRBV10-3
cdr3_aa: CAISAVNTEAFF

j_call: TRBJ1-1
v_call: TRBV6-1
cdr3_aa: CASSESLNTEAFF

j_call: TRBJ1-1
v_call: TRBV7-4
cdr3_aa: CASTCRDRGFIWRYIEAFF

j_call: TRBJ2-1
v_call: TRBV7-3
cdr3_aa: CASSQGTHYNEQFF

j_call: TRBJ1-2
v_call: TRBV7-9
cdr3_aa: CASSSGRWRDNYGYTF

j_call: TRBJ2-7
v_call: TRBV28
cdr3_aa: CASSSNSGGPYEQYF

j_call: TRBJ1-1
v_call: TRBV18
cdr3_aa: CASSPLGWTDEAFF

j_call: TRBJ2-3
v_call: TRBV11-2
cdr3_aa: CASSLEGTSGGTDTQYF

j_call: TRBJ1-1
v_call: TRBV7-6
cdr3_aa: CASSFTGDSEAFF

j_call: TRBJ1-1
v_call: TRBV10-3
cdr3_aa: CAIRTGGNTEAFF

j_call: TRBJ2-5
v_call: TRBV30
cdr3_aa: CAWGGGQETQYF

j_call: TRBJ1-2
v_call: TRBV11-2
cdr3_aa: CASSLTTTGGRGYTF

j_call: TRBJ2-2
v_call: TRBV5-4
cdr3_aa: CASSLLAGGVTGELFF

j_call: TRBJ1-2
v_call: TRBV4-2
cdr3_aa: CASSQDFRRLEEGYTF

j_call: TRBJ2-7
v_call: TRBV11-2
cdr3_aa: CASSLASGGSYEQYF

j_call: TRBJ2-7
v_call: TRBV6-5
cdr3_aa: CASSRQGTNYEQYF

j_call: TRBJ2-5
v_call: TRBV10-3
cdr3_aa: CAISGTSGGKETQYF

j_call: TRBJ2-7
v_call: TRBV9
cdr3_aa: CASSVEGQGDEQYF

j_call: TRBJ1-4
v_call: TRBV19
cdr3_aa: CASSIEVTGDEKLFF

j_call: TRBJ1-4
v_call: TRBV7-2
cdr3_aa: CASSLGGLGTYATNEKLFF

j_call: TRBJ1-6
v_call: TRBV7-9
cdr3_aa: CASSLVGRGSPLHF

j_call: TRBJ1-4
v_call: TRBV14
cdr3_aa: CASSQWGLGEKLFF

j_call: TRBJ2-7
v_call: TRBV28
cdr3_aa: CASSLEGRGRRERQYF

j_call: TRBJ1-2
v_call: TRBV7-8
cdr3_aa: CASSLGEGAWTF

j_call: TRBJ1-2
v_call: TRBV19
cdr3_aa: CASSIANRDYGYTF

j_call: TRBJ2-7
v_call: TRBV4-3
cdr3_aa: CASSAEVSGVRAYEQYF

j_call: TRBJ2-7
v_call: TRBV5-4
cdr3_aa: CASSPGGSAYEQYF

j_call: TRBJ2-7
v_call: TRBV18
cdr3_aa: CASSSGGTASYEQYF

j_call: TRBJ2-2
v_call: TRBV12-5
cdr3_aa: CASGFGKGTGEDTGELFF

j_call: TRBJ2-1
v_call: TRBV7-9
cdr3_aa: CASSLRGGHNEQFF

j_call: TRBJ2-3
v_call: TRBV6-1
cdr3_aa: CASSEAGGGRTSTDTQYF

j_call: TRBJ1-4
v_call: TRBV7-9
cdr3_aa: CASSVGQGAGNEKLFF